These 14 T cell receptor beta chains came from one sample sequenced in a study of blood T cell repertoires in COVID-19. TCRdb keeps only in-frame clones here, not all; method: immunoSEQ multiplex PCR. The data hold approximately 360,000 clones, with roughly 90% observed a single time. Sequenced material: PBMCs or T cells enriched from blood (not recorded which). All receptors come from a woman aged 25 to 39 with acute COVID-19.

This chain links TRBV11-3 with TRBJ2-3; 8 bases agree with TRBD1. Per the germline V gene, CDR1 is SGHNT and CDR2 is YENEEA. V trimming: 3 bases; J trimming: 2 bases; junction bases outside the gene matches: 7. The CDR3 consists of 16 residues. CDR3 amino acids: CASSFRGTGLTDTQYF. DNA of the CDR3: TGTGCCAGCAGCTTTCGGGGGACAGGCCTCACAGATACGCAGTATTTT.

This clone has just a few counts. This sequence joins TRBV19 and TRBJ2-2; the D is unclear. Germline values: CDR1 LNHDA, CDR2 SQIVND (reference sequence). The germline V and J ends were trimmed by 4 bases and 5 bases, with 11 bases remaining between them. This CDR3 region has 14 residues. DNA for the CDR3: TGTGCCAGTAGTACCTCCTTCAGAACCGGGGAGCTGTTTTTT. This codes for CASSTSFRTGELFF.

The genes are TRBV2 and TRBJ1-2, with a possible D match to TRBD1 (5 bases). CDR3 length equals 12 residues. The germline gives CDR1 SNHLY, CDR2 FYNNEI. V was trimmed by 7 bases and J by 14 bases, leaving 20 bases between them. CDR3 sequence reads: CASNQDNGAGTF. The CDR3 region has the DNA TGTGCCAGCAACCAAGATAATGGGGCAGGGACCTTC.

The rearrangement joins TRBV7-2 to TRBJ2-5; 7 positions agree with TRBD2. Looked up from germline, CDR1 is SGHTA and CDR2 is FQGNSA. This CDR3 spans 17 amino acids. Unmatched junction bases numbered 15, after V lost 5 bases and J lost 3 bases. CDR3 sequence (DNA): TGTGCCAGCAGCCATTCCCTGACTAGCCGAGGGAAAGAGACCCAGTACTTC. Protein: CASSHSLTSRGKETQYF. Full variable domain (rest looked up from reference TRBV7-2 and TRBJ2-5): GAGVSQSPSNKVTEKGKDVELRCDPISGHTALYWYRQSLGQGLEFLIYFQGNSAPDKSGLPSDRFSAERTGGSVSTLTIQRTQQEDSAVYLCASSHSLTSRGKETQYFGPGTRLLVL.

Concerning this clone: Distinct nucleotide sequences in the sample also encode this CDR3. This chain joins TRBV5-1 and TRBJ1-6; D is unresolved. The CDR3 sequence is 13 residues long. Germline V gene sequence: CDR1 SGHRS, CDR2 YFSETQ. Trimming cost V 0 bases and J 7 bases, with 5 bases left between them. CDR3 sequence (DNA): TGCGCCAGCAGCTTGGGGGAGAATTCACCCCTCCACTTT. Translated, it gives CASSLGENSPLHF.

V and J are TRBV23-1 and TRBJ1-5, with a possible D match to TRBD1 (5 bases). TRBV23-1 is flagged as an ORF with uncertain function. The CDR3 has 18 residues. The V gene lost 3 bases and the J gene lost 3 bases, with 21 bases spanning the gap. CDR3 sequence reads: CASSHRRGIRRDNQPQHF. DNA for the CDR3: TGCGCCAGCAGTCACCGTCGGGGGATAAGGCGCGACAATCAGCCCCAGCATTTT.

The chain links TRBV27 to TRBJ1-1, with D possibly TRBD1 on 6 matching bases. The CDR3 is 14 amino acids. Per the germline V gene, CDR1 is MNHEY and CDR2 is SMNVEV (reference sequence). Between the trimmed V and J ends, which lost 3 bases and 1 base, there was a span of 9 bases. CDR3 sequence reads: CASSLTGPNTEAFF. In nucleotides, the CDR3 is TGTGCCAGCAGTTTGACAGGACCGAACACTGAAGCTTTCTTT.

CDR3 bases: TGTGCCAGCAAGGATCGGGACGGGGGGACCTACGAGCAGTACTTC. Its translation is CASKDRDGGTYEQYF. The chain couples TRBV2 to TRBJ2-7; 7 nucleotides match TRBD2. This CDR3 contains 15 residues. Germline trimming cut 7 bases from V and 2 bases from J; bases unmatched to any gene: 11. Per germline, CDR1 SNHLY and CDR2 FYNNEI.

The chain links TRBV15 to TRBJ2-7, with TRBD1 matching 9 bases. Germline V gene data show CDR1 as LNHNV and CDR2 as YYDKDF (reference sequence). The CDR3 covers 15 residues. V gave up 3 bases and J gave up 1 base; unmatched junction bases: 4. The CDR3 sequence: CATSSSGTGSYEQYF. The CDR3 DNA is TGTGCCACCAGCAGCTCCGGGACAGGGTCCTACGAGCAGTACTTC.

This clone came up once. The V call is TRBV6-1, the J call TRBJ2-7; 8 nucleotides line up with TRBD1. After removal of 2 bases from V and 1 base from J, the junction contained 10 bases not matched to a gene. Germline V gives CDR1 MNHNS, CDR2 SASEGT. The CDR3 has 17 amino acids. CDR3 amino acids: CASSEPRLGTGSYEQYF. DNA of the CDR3: TGTGCCAGCAGTGAACCCCGCCTCGGGACAGGTTCCTACGAGCAGTACTTC.

The rearrangement uses TRBV23-1 and TRBJ2-5; perhaps TRBD1 as D (6 bases). TRBV23-1 carries the ORF label, with uncertain function. The CDR3 runs to 13 residues. Trimming took 2 bases from V and 4 from J, leaving 8 bases between them. The CDR3 sequence is CASSQIQGETQYF. CDR3 in DNA: TGCGCCAGCAGTCAAATACAGGGAGAGACCCAGTACTTC.

V usage is TRBV30 and J usage is TRBJ1-1; D is perhaps TRBD1 (5 bases). Germline CDR1 is GTSNPN and CDR2 is SVGIG (reference sequence). The CDR3 has 19 residues. V was shortened by 1 base and J by 3 bases, with 27 bases between the two germline ends. The CDR3 protein is CAWSGGLTGLNEWDTEAFF. DNA of the CDR3: TGTGCCTGGAGTGGAGGACTAACAGGCTTAAACGAGTGGGACACTGAAGCTTTCTTT.

This chain uses TRBV7-2 with TRBJ2-4; D possibly corresponds to TRBD1 (5 bases). Germline CDR1 SGHTA, CDR2 FQGNSA. V gave up 0 bases and J gave up 0 bases, with 9 bases separating them. The CDR3 runs 16 residues. CDR3 DNA sequence: TGTGCCAGCAGCTTAGCTGGGGCACTAGCCAAAAACATTCAGTACTTC. Translation: CASSLAGALAKNIQYF.

V is TRBV5-1 and J is TRBJ2-2; a possible D gene is TRBD2 (5 bases). The V end was cut by 0 bases, the J end by 4 bases, with 13 bases between. Germline V gives CDR1 SGHRS, CDR2 YFSETQ. This CDR3 has 16 amino acids. The CDR3 DNA follows: TGCGCCAGCAGCTTGGGCACCGGAGGACCCACCGGGGAGCTGTTTTTT. Its translation: CASSLGTGGPTGELFF.